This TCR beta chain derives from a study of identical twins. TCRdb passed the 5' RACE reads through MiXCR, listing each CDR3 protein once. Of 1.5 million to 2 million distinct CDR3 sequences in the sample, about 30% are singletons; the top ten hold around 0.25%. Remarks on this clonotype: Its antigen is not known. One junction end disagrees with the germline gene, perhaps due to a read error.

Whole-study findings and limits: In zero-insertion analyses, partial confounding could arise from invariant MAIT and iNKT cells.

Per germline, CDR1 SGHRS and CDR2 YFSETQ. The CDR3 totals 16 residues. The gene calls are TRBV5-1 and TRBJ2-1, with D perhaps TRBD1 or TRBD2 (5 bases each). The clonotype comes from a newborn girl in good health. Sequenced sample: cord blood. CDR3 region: CASSPNRDLTYNERFF. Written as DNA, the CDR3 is TGCGCCAGCAGCCCGAACCGGGACCTAACCTACAATGAGCGGTTCTTC.